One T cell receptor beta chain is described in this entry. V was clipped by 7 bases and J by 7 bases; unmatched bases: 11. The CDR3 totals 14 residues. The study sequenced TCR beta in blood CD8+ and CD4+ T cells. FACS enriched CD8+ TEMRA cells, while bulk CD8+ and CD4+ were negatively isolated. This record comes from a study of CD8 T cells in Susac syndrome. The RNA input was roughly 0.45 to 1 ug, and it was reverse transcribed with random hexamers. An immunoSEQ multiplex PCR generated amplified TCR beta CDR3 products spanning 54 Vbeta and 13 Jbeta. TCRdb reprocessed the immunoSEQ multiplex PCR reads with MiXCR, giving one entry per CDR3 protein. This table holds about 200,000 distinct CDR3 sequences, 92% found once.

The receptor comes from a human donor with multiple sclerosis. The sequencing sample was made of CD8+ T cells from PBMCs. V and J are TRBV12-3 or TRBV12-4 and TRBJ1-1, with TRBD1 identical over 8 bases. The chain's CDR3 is CASISTGAPDEAFF. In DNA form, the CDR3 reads TGTGCCAGCATTTCGACAGGGGCGCCGGATGAAGCTTTCTTT.